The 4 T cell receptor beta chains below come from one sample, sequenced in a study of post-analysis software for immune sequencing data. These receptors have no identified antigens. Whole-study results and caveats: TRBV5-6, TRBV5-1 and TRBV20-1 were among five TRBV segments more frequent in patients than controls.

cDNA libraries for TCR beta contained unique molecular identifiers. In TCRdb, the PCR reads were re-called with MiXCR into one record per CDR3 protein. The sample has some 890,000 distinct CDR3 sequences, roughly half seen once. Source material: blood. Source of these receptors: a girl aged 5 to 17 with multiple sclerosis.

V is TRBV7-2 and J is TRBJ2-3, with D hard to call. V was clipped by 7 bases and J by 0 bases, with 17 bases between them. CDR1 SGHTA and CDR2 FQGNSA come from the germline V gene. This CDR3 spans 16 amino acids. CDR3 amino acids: CASTETQIASTDTQYF. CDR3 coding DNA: TGTGCCAGCACTGAAACGCAGATAGCTAGCACAGATACGCAGTATTTT.

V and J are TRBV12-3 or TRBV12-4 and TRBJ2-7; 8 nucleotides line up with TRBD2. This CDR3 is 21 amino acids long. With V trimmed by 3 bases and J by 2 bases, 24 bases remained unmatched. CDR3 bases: TGTGCCAGCAGTTTGAAAAGCAGGGGTAGCGGGATACCCAATCTACCCTACGAGCAGTACTTC. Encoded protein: CASSLKSRGSGIPNLPYEQYF.

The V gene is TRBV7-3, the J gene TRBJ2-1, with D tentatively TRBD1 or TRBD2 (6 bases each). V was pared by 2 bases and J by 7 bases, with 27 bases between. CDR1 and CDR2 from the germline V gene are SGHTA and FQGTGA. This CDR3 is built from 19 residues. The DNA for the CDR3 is TGTGCCAGCAGCTTAGGCGGGACGGAAAATGACTGGAGGGGGAATGAGCAGTTCTTC. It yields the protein CASSLGGTENDWRGNEQFF.

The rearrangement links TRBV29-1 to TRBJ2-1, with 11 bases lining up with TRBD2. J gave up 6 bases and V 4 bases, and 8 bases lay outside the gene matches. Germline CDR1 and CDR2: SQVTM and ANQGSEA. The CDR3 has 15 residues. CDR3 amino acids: CSVGLAGGRGNEQFF. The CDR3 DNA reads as TGCAGCGTTGGCCTAGCGGGAGGAAGGGGCAATGAGCAGTTCTTC.